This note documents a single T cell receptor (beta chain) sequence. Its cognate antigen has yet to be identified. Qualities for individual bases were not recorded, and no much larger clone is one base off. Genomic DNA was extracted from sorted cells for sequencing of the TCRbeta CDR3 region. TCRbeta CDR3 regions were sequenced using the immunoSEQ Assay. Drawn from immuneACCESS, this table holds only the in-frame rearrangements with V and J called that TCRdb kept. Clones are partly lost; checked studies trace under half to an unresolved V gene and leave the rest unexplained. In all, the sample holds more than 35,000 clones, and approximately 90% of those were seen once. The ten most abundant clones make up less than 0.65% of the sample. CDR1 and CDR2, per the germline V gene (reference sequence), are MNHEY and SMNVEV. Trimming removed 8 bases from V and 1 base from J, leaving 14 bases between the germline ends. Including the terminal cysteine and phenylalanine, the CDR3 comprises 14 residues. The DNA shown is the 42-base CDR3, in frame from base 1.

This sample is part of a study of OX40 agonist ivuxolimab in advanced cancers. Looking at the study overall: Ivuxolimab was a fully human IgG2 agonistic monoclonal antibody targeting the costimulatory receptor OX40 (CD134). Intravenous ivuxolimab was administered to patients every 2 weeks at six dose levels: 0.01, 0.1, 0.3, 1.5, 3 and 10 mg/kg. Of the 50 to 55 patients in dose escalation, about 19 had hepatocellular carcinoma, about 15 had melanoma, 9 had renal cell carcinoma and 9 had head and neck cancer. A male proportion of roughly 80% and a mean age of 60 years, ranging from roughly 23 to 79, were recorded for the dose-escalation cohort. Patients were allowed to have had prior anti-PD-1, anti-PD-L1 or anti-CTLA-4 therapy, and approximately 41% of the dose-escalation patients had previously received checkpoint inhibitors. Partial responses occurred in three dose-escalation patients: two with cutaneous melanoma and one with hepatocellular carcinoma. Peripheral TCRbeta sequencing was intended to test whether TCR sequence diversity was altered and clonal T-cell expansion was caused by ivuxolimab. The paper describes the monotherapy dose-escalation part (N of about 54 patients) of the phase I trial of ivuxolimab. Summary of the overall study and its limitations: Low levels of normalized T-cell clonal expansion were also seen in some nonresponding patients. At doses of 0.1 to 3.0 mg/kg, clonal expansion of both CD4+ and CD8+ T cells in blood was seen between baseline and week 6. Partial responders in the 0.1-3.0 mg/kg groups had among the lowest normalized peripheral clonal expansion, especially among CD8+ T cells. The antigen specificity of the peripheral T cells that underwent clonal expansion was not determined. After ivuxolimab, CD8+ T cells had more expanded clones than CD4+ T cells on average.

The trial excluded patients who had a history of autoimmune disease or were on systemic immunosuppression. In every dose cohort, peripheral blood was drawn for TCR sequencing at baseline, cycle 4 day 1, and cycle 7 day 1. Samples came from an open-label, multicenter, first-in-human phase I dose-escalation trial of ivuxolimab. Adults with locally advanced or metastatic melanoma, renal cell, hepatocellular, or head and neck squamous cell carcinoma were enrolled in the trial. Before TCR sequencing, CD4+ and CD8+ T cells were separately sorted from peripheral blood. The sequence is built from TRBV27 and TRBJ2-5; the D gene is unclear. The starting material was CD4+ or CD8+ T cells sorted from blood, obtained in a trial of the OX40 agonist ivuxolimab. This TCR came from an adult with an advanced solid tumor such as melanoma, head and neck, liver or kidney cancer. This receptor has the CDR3 CASRPSLGQETQYF. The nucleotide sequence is TGTGCCAGCCGGCCCTCCCTGGGCCAAGAGACCCAGTACTTC.